These T cell receptor beta chains were read from a single sample in a study of patients and donors after allogeneic stem cell transplantation. TCRdb reprocessed the RT-PCR reads with MiXCR, giving one entry per CDR3 protein. Among about a million distinct CDR3 sequences listed, more than 15% were seen once. The sample was blood, either unsorted or a sorted T cell fraction (not recorded which). The receptor set was obtained from a human donor who was either an allogeneic HSCT recipient or a stem cell or donor lymphocyte infusion donor (not recorded which). It is not recorded whose cells these are; they may come from a transplant donor. Both conserved end residues are part of each CDR3. The D gene is left open where the match is weak. Size tells how often a clone was seen (once, few, many) or the class of an expanded clone, and some rows leave it out.

>TRBV12-3/TRBV12-4|NA|TRBJ1-2|many|15
TGTGCCAGCAGTTTCGGCCAGCAAATGATCTATGGCTACACCTTC
CASSFGQQMIYGYTF
>TRBV6-4|NA|TRBJ2-7|few|14
TGTGCCAGCAGTGAGGTAGCGGCTATTTACGAGCAGTACTTC
CASSEVAAIYEQYF
>TRBV7-9|NA|TRBJ1-4|NA|14
TGTGCCAGCAGCCAGGAGGCATGGACCACCTCTCTGTTTTTT
CASSQEAWTTSLFF
>TRBV5-6|NA|TRBJ2-5|NA|14
TGTGCCAGCAGCTTTGTTCCGGGCCAAGAGACCCAGTACTTC
CASSFVPGQETQYF
>TRBV5-1|NA|TRBJ2-7|NA|13
TGCGCCAGCAGCTCCCAGTCGAACTACGAGCAGTACTTC
CASSSQSNYEQYF
>TRBV24-1|NA|TRBJ2-3|NA|13
TGTGCCACCAGTGACTATAACACAGATACGCAGTATTTT
CATSDYNTDTQYF
>TRBV4-2|TRBD2|TRBJ2-3|NA|17
TGTGCCAGCAGCCAGGGCCAGTATCGGGGGGGCACAGATACGCAGTATTTT
CASSQGQYRGGTDTQYF
>TRBV24-1|TRBD1|TRBJ2-5|NA|13
TGTGCCACAGCTCCTACCGGGACAGGCTTACAGTACTTC
CATAPTGTGLQYF
>TRBV6-1|NA|TRBJ1-1|few|13
TGTGCCACCTCGCGGAGGTGGGACACTGAAGCTTTCTTT
CATSRRWDTEAFF
>TRBV27|NA|TRBJ2-2|NA|13
TGTGCCAGCAGTTTGTATCGGACCGGGGAGCTGTTTTTT
CASSLYRTGELFF